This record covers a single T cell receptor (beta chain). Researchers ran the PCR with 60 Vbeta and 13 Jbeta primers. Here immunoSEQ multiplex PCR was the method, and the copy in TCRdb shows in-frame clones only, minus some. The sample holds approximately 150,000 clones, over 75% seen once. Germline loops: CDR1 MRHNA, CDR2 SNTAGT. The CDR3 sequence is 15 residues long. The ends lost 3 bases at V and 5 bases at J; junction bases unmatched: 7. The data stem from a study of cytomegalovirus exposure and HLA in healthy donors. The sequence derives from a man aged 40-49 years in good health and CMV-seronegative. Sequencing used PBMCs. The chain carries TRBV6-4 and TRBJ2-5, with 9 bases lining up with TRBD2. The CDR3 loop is CASSERLAGLETQYF. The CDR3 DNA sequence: TGTGCCAGCAGTGAACGGCTAGCGGGACTCGAGACCCAGTACTTC.